Listed below are T cell receptor beta chains from one sample, sequenced in a study of beta chain features in type 1 diabetes. Generated by immunoSEQ multiplex PCR, the TCRdb table keeps only in-frame clones and is missing some. The table has under 300,000 clones, about 24% seen once. The sample taken for sequencing was naive CD4+ T cells from blood. These receptors were obtained from a woman in her twenties or thirties with type 1 diabetes. Both conserved end residues are part of each CDR3. The D gene is left open where the match is weak. Clone size is shown for a subset of rows, as once, few, many or a class of expanded clone.

TGTGCCAGCAGCTTTCCGTCCGGGTGGAACACTGAAGCTTTCTTT CASSFPSGWNTEAFF TRBJ1-1 . TRBV7-9 .
TGCAGCGTTGCGGGACTAGGCCATGAGCAGTTCTTC CSVAGLGHEQFF TRBJ2-1 TRBD2 TRBV29-1 .
TGTGCCAGCAGCACTCCGACCCAGGGGGCGGGCTCTGGGGCCAACGTCCTGACTTTC CASSTPTQGAGSGANVLTF TRBJ2-6 TRBD1 TRBV9 few
TGTGCCTGGAGTCTCGGACAGGGGAGAGGAAACACCATATATTTT CAWSLGQGRGNTIYF TRBJ1-3 TRBD1 TRBV30 .
TGTGCCTGGAATGGACTAGCGATGGACAATGAGCAGTTCTTC CAWNGLAMDNEQFF TRBJ2-1 TRBD2 TRBV30 few
TGTGCCAGCAGTTCTGCGACAGACCTCTACGAGCAGTACTTC CASSSATDLYEQYF TRBJ2-7 . TRBV27 .
TGTGCCAGCAGTTACTCGATCGGCGGCCAGCCCCAGCATTTT CASSYSIGGQPQHF TRBJ1-5 . TRBV6-5 few
TGTGCCAGCACCCGTAGGGTGGGGCCCAATGAGCAGTTCTTC CASTRRVGPNEQFF TRBJ2-1 . TRBV9 few
TGTGCCACCAGCAGAGATACCCACATGGATGGCTACACCTTC CATSRDTHMDGYTF TRBJ1-2 . TRBV15 few
TGTGCCTGGGAACTAGCGGGAGCTTCCGGTACGCAGTATTTT CAWELAGASGTQYF TRBJ2-3 TRBD2 TRBV30 .
TGTGCCAGCAGCGTAAGACAGGGATGGGAGCAGTACTTC CASSVRQGWEQYF TRBJ2-7 TRBD1 TRBV5-6 .
TGTGCCAGTAGTAGGTCCGAGGACAATCAGCCCCAGCATTTT CASSRSEDNQPQHF TRBJ1-5 . TRBV19 .
TGTGCCAGTAGGGACAGGGGGTTGGCAGATACGCAGTATTTT CASRDRGLADTQYF TRBJ2-3 TRBD1 TRBV19 .
TGCGCCAGCAGTCACAAATCCGGGACAGGCCACTATGGCTACACCTTC CASSHKSGTGHYGYTF TRBJ1-2 TRBD1 TRBV23-1 few
TGTGCCAGCAGCCCAGACAGGGGGCGGTACAATGAGCAGTTCTTC CASSPDRGRYNEQFF TRBJ2-1 TRBD1 TRBV7-2 few
TGTGCCCGGGGGATTGGGACCCAGTACTTC CARGIGTQYF TRBJ2-5 . TRBV30 .
TGTGCCTGGAGTGGCAGGGATAATGAAAAACTGTTTTTT CAWSGRDNEKLFF TRBJ1-4 . TRBV30 .
TGTGCCAGCAGTTACGGGTCGGGACACAACTCCTACGAGCAGTACTTC CASSYGSGHNSYEQYF TRBJ2-7 . TRBV6-5 .
TGCAGCCTGGCCGGGACAGCTAAAGAGACCCAGTACTTC CSLAGTAKETQYF TRBJ2-5 TRBD1 TRBV29-1 few
TGTGCCAGCAGCGCGCAGGTAGACGGGGAGCTGTTTTTT CASSAQVDGELFF TRBJ2-2 . TRBV7-3 .
TGTGCCAGCAGTTATAGAAGATCTGGGGCCAACGTCCTGACTTTC CASSYRRSGANVLTF TRBJ2-6 . TRBV6-5 .
TGTGCCAGCTCACTCAACAGGGGGTTAGAAGAGACCCAGTACTTC CASSLNRGLEETQYF TRBJ2-5 TRBD1 TRBV18 .
TGTGCCAGCAGCTACAGAAATCAGCCCCAGCATTTT CASSYRNQPQHF TRBJ1-5 . TRBV7-9 .
TGTGCCAGCAGTCTTAGCGGGACTGAAGGAGAGACCCAGTACTTC CASSLSGTEGETQYF TRBJ2-5 TRBD2 TRBV28 few
TGCAGCGTCCGTTTCGGGCAGCGGGGGGACACCGGGGAGCTGTTTTTT CSVRFGQRGDTGELFF TRBJ2-2 TRBD2 TRBV29-1 .
TGTGCCAGCAGGCCGGGACAGCTTAAAGAAAAACTGTTTTTT CASRPGQLKEKLFF TRBJ1-4 TRBD1 TRBV2 .
TGTGCCACCAGCAGAGGACAGGTCAATGAGCAGTTCTTC CATSRGQVNEQFF TRBJ2-1 . TRBV15 .
TGTGCCAGCAGCTTAGCTAGGAGCGGGAGTTACAAGAATGAGCAGTTCTTC CASSLARSGSYKNEQFF TRBJ2-1 TRBD2 TRBV11-2 .
TGCGCCAGCAGCCATCGGAAGGGGGAGCAGTACTTC CASSHRKGEQYF TRBJ2-7 . TRBV4-1 .
TGTGCCAGCAGTTACCGACGGGGAGGGAATCAGCCCCAGCATTTT CASSYRRGGNQPQHF TRBJ1-5 . TRBV6-5 .
TGCAGCGTACGGACAGTCATGAACACTGAAGCTTTCTTT CSVRTVMNTEAFF TRBJ1-1 . TRBV29-1 .
TGTGCCAGCAGCTTCGGGCTAGCGGGAGGGCAGTACTTC CASSFGLAGGQYF TRBJ2-7 TRBD2 TRBV5-6 .
TGTGCCAGCAGCTTGGCGGACACTTCCTACGAGCAGTACTTC CASSLADTSYEQYF TRBJ2-7 . TRBV11-2 .
TGTGCCAGCAGCCTCGACAGCAGAAATCAGCCCCAGCATTTT CASSLDSRNQPQHF TRBJ1-5 . TRBV7-9 .
TGTGCCAGCAGGAGCAGGGGGGAAAACACCTTC CASRSRGENTF TRBJ1-2 TRBD1 TRBV6-5 .
TGCGCCAGCACCCCCACCGGGACAGGCTATGGCTACACCTTC CASTPTGTGYGYTF TRBJ1-2 TRBD1 TRBV5-1 .
TGTGCCAGCAGCGTTACGACAGCCCACACTGAAGCTTTCTTT CASSVTTAHTEAFF TRBJ1-1 . TRBV9 few
TGCGCCAGCAGCGCCAGGGGGCCAGAAGCTTTCTTT CASSARGPEAFF TRBJ1-1 TRBD1 TRBV5-1 .
TGCGCCAGCAGCTTGCCAGAGGGAGGGTGGGATGAGCAGTTCTTC CASSLPEGGWDEQFF TRBJ2-1 TRBD2 TRBV5-1 .
TGTGCCAGCAGTTGGGGAGCGAACACCGGGGAGCTGTTTTTT CASSWGANTGELFF TRBJ2-2 . TRBV6-5 .
TGTGCCAGCAGGGACACTGCAACTAATGAAAAACTGTTTTTT CASRDTATNEKLFF TRBJ1-4 . TRBV25-1 .
TGTGCCAGCAGCTTAAGAGGGGACAGTCGGGGAGGCTACACCTTC CASSLRGDSRGGYTF TRBJ1-2 TRBD1 TRBV7-9 few
TGCAGCGTTGCCCCGGGACAGGGACCCGGGGAGCTGTTTTTT CSVAPGQGPGELFF TRBJ2-2 TRBD1 TRBV29-1 .
TGTGCCAGCAGCCAATCAGGGGGCGACACAGATACGCAGTATTTT CASSQSGGDTDTQYF TRBJ2-3 TRBD1 TRBV4-2 .
TGTGCCAGCAGCTTAGGTGTAGCGGGAGGGCCAGAGACCCAGTACTTC CASSLGVAGGPETQYF TRBJ2-5 TRBD2 TRBV7-6 few
TGTGCCAGCAGAGCCCGCCGGGACTCCTACAATGAGCAGTTCTTC CASRARRDSYNEQFF TRBJ2-1 . TRBV19 .
TGTGCCAGCAGTTCGTACGAGCAGTACTTC CASSSYEQYF TRBJ2-7 . TRBV2 .
TGTGCCAGTAGTACGGAGGGCGGCTCCTACAATGAGCAGTTCTTC CASSTEGGSYNEQFF TRBJ2-1 . TRBV19 .
TGTGCCAGCAGCTTGGGGCGGCCCTGGAAGCCCCAGCATTTT CASSLGRPWKPQHF TRBJ1-5 . TRBV5-6 .
TGTGCCAGCAGCTTAGGGGCAGGGAAGGGCAATGAGCAGTTCTTC CASSLGAGKGNEQFF TRBJ2-1 . TRBV11-3 .
TGTGCCAGCCTAGCGGGAGGACACACCGGGGAGCTGTTTTTT CASLAGGHTGELFF TRBJ2-2 TRBD2 TRBV28 .
TGTGCCAGCAGCGTAGGAGGTCGGTCTAGCGGAGGCGAGCAGTACTTC CASSVGGRSSGGEQYF TRBJ2-7 TRBD2 TRBV9 few
TGTGCCAGCAACCAATTCGGACAGGGGTACACAGATACGCAGTATTTT CASNQFGQGYTDTQYF TRBJ2-3 TRBD1 TRBV7-9 few
TGTGCCAGCAGCTTAGACATCGCCAGCTCCTACGAGCAGTACTTC CASSLDIASSYEQYF TRBJ2-7 . TRBV7-9 .
TGTGCCAGCAGTCGGGAGCCCGGGAGGAATGAGCAGTTCTTC CASSREPGRNEQFF TRBJ2-1 TRBD2 TRBV11-2 .
TGTGCCACCAGCGGTATACGGGACTTGTCAGATACGCAGTATTTT CATSGIRDLSDTQYF TRBJ2-3 . TRBV15 few
TGTGCCATCAGAGACCGGGACAGATATACCTGGACGCAGTATTTT CAIRDRDRYTWTQYF TRBJ2-3 TRBD1 TRBV10-3 .